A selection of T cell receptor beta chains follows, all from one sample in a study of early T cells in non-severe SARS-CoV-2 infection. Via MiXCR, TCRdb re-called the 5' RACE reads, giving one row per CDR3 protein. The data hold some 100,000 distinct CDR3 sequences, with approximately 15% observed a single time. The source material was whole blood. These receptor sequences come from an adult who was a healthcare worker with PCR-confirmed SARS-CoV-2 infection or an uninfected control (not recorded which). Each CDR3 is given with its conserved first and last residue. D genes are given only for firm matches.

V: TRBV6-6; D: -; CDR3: CASSYGEDGSGELFF
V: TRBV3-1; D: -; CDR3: CASSQNSGANVLTF
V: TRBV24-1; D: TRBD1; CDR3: CATSDRGRESTDTQYF
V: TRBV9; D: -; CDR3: CASSANQGRDSPLHF
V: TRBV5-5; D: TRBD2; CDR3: CASSWTATSGEVFF
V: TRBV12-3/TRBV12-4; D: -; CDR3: CASSFAIVLTSSYNEQFF
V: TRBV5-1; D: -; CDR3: CASSLGQPNTEAFF
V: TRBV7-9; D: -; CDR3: CASSLAREQFF
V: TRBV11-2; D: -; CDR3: CASSSRGSNEQFF
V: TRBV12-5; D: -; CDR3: CASGSQGFWNTGELFF
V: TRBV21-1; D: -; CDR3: CASSKGPTGSRDRDLETQYF
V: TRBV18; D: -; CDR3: CASSEGGDTQYF
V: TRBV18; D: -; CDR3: CASSPGQGHQPQHF
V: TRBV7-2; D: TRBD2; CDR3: CASSLALSGGPDTQYF
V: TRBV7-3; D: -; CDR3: CASSPLGGNTGELFF
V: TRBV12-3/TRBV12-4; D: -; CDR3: CASSLRSTASTDTQYF
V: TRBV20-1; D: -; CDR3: CSARAQDNQPQHF
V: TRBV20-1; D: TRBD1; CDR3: CSSRQGGDTEAFF
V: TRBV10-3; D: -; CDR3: CAISEGQVTEAFF
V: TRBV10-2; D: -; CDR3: CASSRGTSYGYTF
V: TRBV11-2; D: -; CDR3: CASSLSQRETQYF
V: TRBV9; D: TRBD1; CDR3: CASSQNPQGALDSQYF
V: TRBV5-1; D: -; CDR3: CASSLGGQDQETQYF
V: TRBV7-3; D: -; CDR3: CASSSRGRSEQFF
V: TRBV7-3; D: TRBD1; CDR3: CASSKDRGLLGYTF
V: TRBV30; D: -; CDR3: CAWTLGRELFF
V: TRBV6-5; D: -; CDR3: CASRTTASTDTQYF
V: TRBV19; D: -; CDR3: CASSSPGTFDQTQYF
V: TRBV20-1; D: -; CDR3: CSARDGGIDGYTF
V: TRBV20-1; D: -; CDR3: CSGWGRYGYTF
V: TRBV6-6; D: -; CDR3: CASSYSRLGTEAFF
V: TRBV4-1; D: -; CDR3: CASSQESPEPYTEAFF